These T cell receptor beta chains were read from a single sample in a study of T cells after yellow fever vaccination. TCRdb reanalysed the 5' RACE reads using MiXCR and keeps one entry per CDR3 protein. The table includes some 500,000 distinct CDR3 sequences, roughly 14% detected once. The specimen comprised PBMCs, sampled on the day of the yellow fever booster vaccination. The origin of the receptors is a man aged 30 to 45 who received the YFV17D yellow fever vaccine. CDR3s include the opening cysteine and the closing phenylalanine or tryptophan. The D gene is left open where the match is weak. The size of a clone is reported for some rows only, either as once, few or many, or as a class for expanded clones.

NA | TRBJ2-7 | TRBV5-1 | NA | TGCGCCAGCAGCTTGGTGGTGACAGGTTCCGAGCAGTACTTC | CASSLVVTGSEQYF
many | TRBJ1-5 | TRBV18 | TRBD1 | TGTGCCAGCTCACGCGGACAGGGCGCCAATCAGCCCCAGCATTTT | CASSRGQGANQPQHF
few | TRBJ1-1 | TRBV3-1 | NA | TGTGCCAGCAGCCAAGCTCGGACGGCGAGCGGAGCTTTCTTT | CASSQARTASGAFF
few | TRBJ2-3 | TRBV20-1 | TRBD2 | TGCAGTGCCAGGACTAGCGGTTCAGAGGCGCAGTATTTT | CSARTSGSEAQYF
medium-sized | TRBJ1-3 | TRBV19 | NA | TGTGCCAGTAGTCACAGGGACTCCACCACCATATATTTT | CASSHRDSTTIYF
NA | TRBJ2-7 | TRBV7-9 | NA | TGTGCCAGCAGCTCAGCTTCCTTGGGCCTCAGTTCCTACGAGCAGTACTTC | CASSSASLGLSSYEQYF
few | TRBJ2-4 | TRBV6-2/TRBV6-3 | TRBD1 | TGTGCCAGCAGTTTAGGGACAGGGATCAGCTACTTC | CASSLGTGISYF
NA | TRBJ1-1 | TRBV6-2/TRBV6-3 | TRBD1 | TGTGCCAGCAGTTACTCGCGGAAGCAACAGGGGCGGGGGGCTTTCTTT | CASSYSRKQQGRGAFF
few | TRBJ2-1 | TRBV4-2 | TRBD2 | TGTGCCATCCTCCCTCGAGCGACTAGCGGGAGCCGCTACAATGAGCAGTTCTTC | CAILPRATSGSRYNEQFF
few | TRBJ1-5 | TRBV29-1 | NA | TGCAGCGTTGAAGGTGGAGGGGCCCAGCATTTT | CSVEGGGAQHF
few | TRBJ2-5 | TRBV7-8 | NA | TGTGCCAGCACCGATCGATCTGGGTGGGAGACCCAGTACTTC | CASTDRSGWETQYF
few | TRBJ1-2 | TRBV27 | NA | TGTGCCACCTCGGTCGAACGGGTCGGTGATAATGGCTACACCTTC | CATSVERVGDNGYTF
NA | TRBJ2-5 | TRBV7-2 | TRBD2 | TGTGCCAGCAGCCCTCAGGGACTAGGGGGGACCCAGTACTTC | CASSPQGLGGTQYF
NA | TRBJ2-3 | TRBV6-4 | NA | TGTGCCAGCAGTGACTCGAAGGCCAGGGCGGCAGATACGCAGTATTTT | CASSDSKARAADTQYF
NA | TRBJ2-1 | TRBV5-8 | TRBD2 | TGTGCCAGCAGCTTACTAACCGGGACTAGGGGCTACAATGAGCAGTTCTTC | CASSLLTGTRGYNEQFF
NA | TRBJ2-1 | TRBV29-1 | NA | TGCAGCGTTTCTTGGGGCACCGGCTCCTACAATGAGCAGTTCTTC | CSVSWGTGSYNEQFF
NA | TRBJ2-7 | TRBV12-3/TRBV12-4 | NA | TGTGCCAGCAGTTTTGGCAACCTGGAGCAGTACTTC | CASSFGNLEQYF
few | TRBJ2-5 | TRBV5-8 | NA | TGTGCCAGCAGCTTGGATCGGGAGGGGGCCTACGAGGCCCAGTACTTC | CASSLDREGAYEAQYF
few | TRBJ2-1 | TRBV29-1 | NA | TGCAGCGTTGAAGACGGCAGGAGCAATGAGCAGTTCTTC | CSVEDGRSNEQFF
many | TRBJ2-1 | TRBV7-9 | TRBD1 | TGTGCCAGCAGCTTCTCCGGGACAGGGGCCCTGAATGAGCAGTTCTTC | CASSFSGTGALNEQFF
many | TRBJ2-3 | TRBV5-1 | NA | TGCGCCAGCAGCTTGTGGGGTTTGGATACGCAGTATTTT | CASSLWGLDTQYF
NA | TRBJ2-1 | TRBV5-6 | NA | TGTGCCAGCAGCTTGTTATCTGGGACACTAACATACAATGAGCAGTTCTTC | CASSLLSGTLTYNEQFF
NA | TRBJ2-7 | TRBV7-6 | NA | TGTGCCAGCAGTAACGGAGAGACAAGGACCGCCTACGAGCAGTACTTC | CASSNGETRTAYEQYF
few | TRBJ2-5 | TRBV6-1 | TRBD1 | TGTGCCAGTAAACCGGGGACAGTGCAAGAGACCCAGTACTTC | CASKPGTVQETQYF
NA | TRBJ2-7 | TRBV5-1 | TRBD1 | TGCGCCAGCAGCTTGGCATCGACAGGGGGCGTGCAGTACTTC | CASSLASTGGVQYF
NA | TRBJ2-7 | TRBV15 | TRBD2 | TGTGCCACCAGCAGAGAAGGCGGGAGCTCCTACGAGCAGTACTTC | CATSREGGSSYEQYF
NA | TRBJ2-1 | TRBV29-1 | TRBD2 | TGCAGCGGGGCGGGAGGAGGGAATGAGCAGTTCTTC | CSGAGGGNEQFF
NA | TRBJ2-2 | TRBV10-2 | NA | TGCGCCAGTCTAACCAGCCGGGAGCTGTTTTTT | CASLTSRELFF
few | TRBJ2-3 | TRBV7-9 | NA | TGTGCCAGCAGCTTCGGGGCCCCCTACACAGATACGCAGTATTTT | CASSFGAPYTDTQYF
NA | TRBJ2-1 | TRBV6-1 | NA | TGTGCCAGCAGAGATGAGGGGGTTTACAATGAGCAGTTCTTC | CASRDEGVYNEQFF
NA | TRBJ2-2 | TRBV12-3/TRBV12-4 | NA | TGTGCCAGCGCGGGCCGGGTTCCCGCCGGGGAGCTGTTTTTT | CASAGRVPAGELFF
NA | TRBJ2-6 | TRBV7-2 | NA | TGTGCCAGCAGCTCACGAGGGGTAGGGGCCAACGTCCTGACTTTC | CASSSRGVGANVLTF
NA | TRBJ2-2 | TRBV19 | NA | TGTGCCAGTACCTCCACGGGCCAGGGAAACACCGGGGAGCTGTTTTTT | CASTSTGQGNTGELFF
NA | TRBJ2-1 | TRBV14 | TRBD2 | TGTGCCAGCAGCAAGCTAGCGGGAGTCTGGAATGAGCAGTTCTTC | CASSKLAGVWNEQFF
few | TRBJ2-4 | TRBV18 | TRBD2 | TGTGCCAGCTCACCTGACCGGGAGGGATGGTACTTC | CASSPDREGWYF